The next 11 T cell receptor beta chains were all read from a single sample in a study of regulatory T cells in long-lasting Graves disease. In building TCR beta libraries, iRepertoire HTBI primers were used together with Arm-PCR of CDR3 regions. TCRdb reprocessed the multiplex PCR reads via MiXCR and lists one record per CDR3 protein. The sample has 500,000 to 800,000 distinct CDR3 sequences, around 30% seen once. As to time point: persistent/refractory GD, antithyroid drugs over 5 years with positive TRAb. Construction of the TCR library relied on RNA isolated from PBMCs. Sequenced material: peripheral blood mononuclear cells (PBMCs), taken when the disease was refractory, from a patient treated with antithyroid drugs. All receptors derive from a female donor with Graves disease.

Only a few counts were recorded for this clonotype. J is TRBJ2-7 and V is TRBV29-1; TRBD1 might be the D (6 bases). V dropped 0 bases and J dropped 3 bases, with 12 bases sitting between them. The CDR3 has 14 residues. Germline CDR1 reads SQVTM; CDR2 reads ANQGSEA. CDR3 sequence reads: CSVEDQGSDYEQYF. DNA of the CDR3: TGCAGCGTTGAAGACCAGGGGTCCGACTACGAGCAGTACTTC.

The rearrangement uses TRBV10-3 and TRBJ1-2; no firm D call. Germline V gene sequence: CDR1 ENHRY, CDR2 SYGVKD. V lost 0 bases to trimming and J lost 6 bases, with 17 bases between them. The CDR3 extends over 16 amino acids. Written as DNA, the CDR3 is TGTGCCATCAGTGAGTCAATGCTCGTCGACGGGAATGGCTACACCTTC. It encodes CAISESMLVDGNGYTF.

The CDR3 nucleotides read TGTGCCAGCAGTTTATTCGACAGGGGGCGAGGCTACACCTTC. Its protein is CASSLFDRGRGYTF. The chain links TRBV28 to TRBJ1-2; 10 bases are a match to TRBD1. The CDR3 loop spans 14 amino acids. Germline V gene lookup returns CDR1 MDHEN and CDR2 SYDVKM. V trimming: 1 base; J trimming: 8 bases; junction bases outside the gene matches: 4.

Remarks on this clonotype: A read error is possible here, since a much larger clone lies one base away. The chain combines TRBV10-3 with TRBJ1-1; TRBD1 agrees at 9 bases. The germline V gene encodes CDR1 ENHRY and CDR2 SYGVKD. Losses at the gene ends were 5 bases for V and 10 bases for J; bases not matched to a gene: 8. The CDR3 has 13 amino acids. CDR3 coding DNA: TGTGCCATCAGTACTACAGGGGGCGGGGCAGCTTTCTTT. The encoded protein is CAISTTGGGAAFF.

This clonotype was picked up a small number of times. V and J are TRBV5-6 and TRBJ2-2; 13 nucleotides align to TRBD2. The CDR3 runs to 16 residues. The germline V gene encodes CDR1 SGHDT and CDR2 YYEEEE. The ends lost 4 bases at V and 6 bases at J; junction bases unmatched: 6. The CDR3 coding sequence is TGTGCCAGCAGCCTGGGACTAGCGGGAAACGCCGGGGAGCTGTTTTTT. Protein sequence: CASSLGLAGNAGELFF.

CDR3 bases: TGCGCCAGCAGCTTGGAAGCGGGACGCGATACGCAGTATTTT. As protein: CASSLEAGRDTQYF. The V and J genes are TRBV5-1 and TRBJ2-3; 7 bases are a match to TRBD2. V lost 0 bases and J lost 6; bases outside the gene matches: 4. The germline V gene encodes CDR1 SGHRS and CDR2 YFSETQ. CDR3 size: 14 residues.

This clonotype has just a few counts. The chain joins TRBV5-1 to TRBJ1-1; D not certain. Germline CDR1 SGHRS, CDR2 YFSETQ. The CDR3 consists of 15 residues. With 1 base removed from V and 4 bases from J, the gap between germline ends came to 14 bases. The CDR3 is CASSLKARTLTEAFF. CDR3 sequence (DNA): TGCGCCAGCAGCTTGAAGGCTCGGACTCTCACTGAAGCTTTCTTT.

This clonotype has only a few counts. The J gene is TRBJ1-1, the V gene TRBV5-6, with D possibly TRBD1 on 5 matching bases. Germline values: CDR1 SGHDT, CDR2 YYEEEE. The CDR3 totals 12 residues. The germline V and J ends were trimmed by 6 bases and 8 bases, with 14 bases remaining between them. Written as DNA, the CDR3 is TGTGCCAGCAACTCCGAGGGGCGAGAAGCTTTCTTT. Translated, it gives CASNSEGREAFF.

This rearrangement joins TRBV15 to TRBJ1-4; 7 positions agree with TRBD1. V was pared by 0 bases and J by 6 bases, with 7 bases of the junction left unmatched. Germline CDR1 LNHNV, CDR2 YYDKDF (reference sequence). This CDR3 region has 16 residues. CDR3 region: CATSRDVTGNDEKLFF. For the CDR3, the DNA is TGTGCCACCAGCAGAGATGTGACAGGGAATGATGAAAAACTGTTTTTT.

This clonotype was seen repeatedly, ten times or more. The chain links TRBV2 to TRBJ1-6; D unclear. The V gene lost 8 bases and the J gene lost 3 bases, with 11 bases spanning the gap. Germline CDR1 reads SNHLY; CDR2 reads FYNNEI. CDR3 length: 14 amino acids. Here the CDR3 reads CASCSDGYNSPLHF. The CDR3 bases are TGTGCCAGCTGCTCCGATGGCTATAATTCACCCCTCCACTTT.

The chain links TRBV9 to TRBJ1-6, with 7 bases fitting TRBD1. The CDR3 contains 14 residues. Germline V gives CDR1 SGDLS, CDR2 YYNGEE. J gave up 9 bases and V 4 bases, and 7 bases lay outside the gene matches. CDR3 DNA sequence: TGTGCCAGCAGCACGGGACAGCCGGTTTCACCCCTCCACTTT. Protein sequence: CASSTGQPVSPLHF.